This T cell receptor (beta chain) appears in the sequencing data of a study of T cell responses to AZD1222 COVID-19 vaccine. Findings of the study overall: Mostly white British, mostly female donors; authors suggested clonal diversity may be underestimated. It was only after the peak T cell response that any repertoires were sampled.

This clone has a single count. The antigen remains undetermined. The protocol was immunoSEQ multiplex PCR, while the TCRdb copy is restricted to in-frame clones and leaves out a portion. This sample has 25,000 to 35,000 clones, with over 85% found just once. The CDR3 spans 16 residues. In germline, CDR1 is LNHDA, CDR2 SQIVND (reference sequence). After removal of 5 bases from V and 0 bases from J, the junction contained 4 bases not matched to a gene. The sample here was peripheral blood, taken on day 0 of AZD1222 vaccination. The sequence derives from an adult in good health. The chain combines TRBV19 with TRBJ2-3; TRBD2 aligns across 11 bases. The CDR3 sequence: CASSPRTSGSTDTQYF. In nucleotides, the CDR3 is TGTGCCAGTAGTCCTCGGACTAGCGGGAGCACAGATACGCAGTATTTT. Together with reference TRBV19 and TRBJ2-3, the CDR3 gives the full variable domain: DGGITQSPKYLFRKEGQNVTLSCEQNLNHDAMYWYRQDPGQGLRLIYYSQIVNDFQKGDIAEGYSVSREKKESFPLTVTSAQKNPTAFYLCASSPRTSGSTDTQYFGPGTRLTVL.